This entry describes one T cell receptor (beta chain). Its target antigen remains unknown. There are no base qualities to consult, and no much larger clone falls within one base. The cohort consisted of approximately 690 healthy bone marrow donors. At the time of sampling, every cohort member was nominally healthy, though immune exposures that went unrecorded were likely present. The donor was CMV seropositive and belonged to the group of about 290 seropositive cohort members. Every donor gave a peripheral blood sample, and the peripheral blood mononuclear cells from that sample were used for TCR beta sequencing. Genomic DNA extraction from the blood cell samples was performed with the Qiagen DNeasy Blood Extraction Kit. Trimming takes 7 bases from V and 3 bases from J, and the germline ends sit 10 bases apart. CDR1 is given as SGHTA and CDR2 as FQGNSA, both from the germline V gene. Including the terminal cysteine and phenylalanine, the CDR3 comprises 13 residues. This entry keeps only the CDR3 DNA: 39 bases, framed from base 1.

These data originate in a study of cytomegalovirus exposure and HLA in healthy donors (dated 2017 in TCRdb). About the investigation overall: An earlier analysis of approximately 590 of the donors reported about 250 Gb of sequence data and 100 million to 140 million unique TCR beta sequences from roughly 200 million T cells. Donor age, sex, ethnicity and CMV serostatus were collected together with the repertoire data. To study patterns of TCR occurrence, a later analysis re-analyzed previously published TCR beta repertoires from several hundred donors and added high-resolution HLA genotyping. Among about 370 genotyped donors of the cohort, an average of around 250,000 unique TCR beta nucleotide sequences was sequenced per donor, of which about 20% were non-productive. In addition to the first cohort of about 650 subjects, a separate validation cohort of approximately 110 different subjects was used. The genetic ancestry cluster associated with self-reported Caucasian donors included approximately 85% of the roughly 360 genotyped donors. An early release covering 500 to 750 HLA-typed donors comprised around 300 gigabases of sequencing data and roughly 85 million unique TCR sequences. The study aimed to test whether cataloging public T cell receptors could reveal signatures of past pathogen exposure. The number of typed donors differed by locus: roughly 629-640 for A, B, C, DRB1 and DQB1; some 540 for DQA1; 606 for DPA1; and roughly 490 for DPB1. Roughly five DR-DQ haplotypes were handled as single units for association and clustering because linkage in the cohort was strong. Rather than drawing on any new phenotypic data, the later analysis identified candidate immune exposures from TCR beta sequences and the way those sequences occurred across donors. Every discovery cohort repertoire had been produced on one sequencing platform. To predict cytomegalovirus infection status, the study combined high-throughput TCR immunosequencing, statistical association of individual TCRs with disease status, and machine learning. Both class I and class II loci were covered by HLA typing, at four-digit resolution. An earlier analysis of more than 450 of the donors used high-throughput TCR beta sequencing to judge whether each TCR beta V gene segment behaved as functional or pseudogenic. The study profiled the T cell repertoires of about 720 subjects by immunosequencing and related them to cytomegalovirus serostatus. A later genetic analysis used genome-wide SNP genotypes for about three fifths of the roughly 700 donors, treating that subset as a discovery cohort. What the research found in general, with its limitations: Some IMGT-functional V segments, including TRBV6-2 and TRBV6-3, could not be distinguished by the 87-base-pair reads and were therefore excluded. At a false discovery rate of 0.05, a later analysis linked around 17,000 TCR beta sequences to specific HLA alleles. A cluster of highly shared sequence variants was judged likely to represent a technical artifact of the sequencing pipeline. In vitro tests confirmed that a few of the cytomegalovirus-associated TCR beta chains recognize cytomegalovirus antigens. In a later genetic analysis, fewer N-insertions in productive TCRs were reported among donors in an Asian-associated ancestry cluster than the approximately 710-donor mean. A further reported finding was that TCR beta sequences accurately predicted the HLA-A and HLA-B alleles for most subjects in the first cohort. According to a later analysis, most CMV-associated TCR beta chains appeared to be HLA-restricted, and the HLA associations seemed to be driven largely by CMV exposure. The presence/absence analyses assumed that sequencing depth was roughly uniform across donors, and that assumption may not be true. The only immune exposure information available for the cohort was CMV serostatus. In both the original and validation cohorts, the classifier was reported to diagnose cytomegalovirus status with high specificity and sensitivity. In a later genetic analysis, a missense DCLRE1C variant was associated with V-gene and J-gene trimming of TCR beta chains, and the association was replicated in an independent cohort. Linkage disequilibrium might explain the correlated functional status among segregating V segments, but an unknown experimental factor could not be ruled out. Most TCR sequences were observed very rarely across donors, whereas some public TCRs were present in many individuals. Broadly in line with IMGT annotations, most TCR beta V segments showed up in productive rearrangements about 90% or about 30% of the time in an earlier analysis of several hundred of the donors. Only TCR beta chains were sequenced in this cohort, and the absence of alpha or paired-chain data limited detectable features. According to a later analysis, TCR association rates differed among HLA loci, with DRB1 alleles showing the most associated TCRs and HLA-C alleles showing the fewest. Because some donors lacked HLA typing at each locus, the association tests relied only on the typed subset. Compared with equally common non-associated chains, HLA-associated TCR beta chains in a later analysis were more clonally expanded and had lower generation probabilities. According to a later analysis, parvovirus B19, influenza, CMV and Epstein-Barr virus appeared linked to several top co-occurrence clusters. The study gave a list of some 150 TCR beta chains associated with cytomegalovirus. Assigning TCR associations to individual alleles was difficult when HLA alleles, especially DR and DQ, strongly co-occurred. It was suggested by the authors that the approach could potentially be generalized to other disease states and immunological phenotypes. Seventeen rarely observed V segments, including chromosome 9 orphons, were excluded from the earlier analysis of some 590 of the donors because counts were too low.

The receptor library was made with the immunoSEQ multiplex PCR assay. The multiplex PCR relied on a mix of 60 forward primers for TCR Vbeta segments and 13 reverse primers for TCR Jbeta segments. The CDR3 region of rearranged TCR beta genes was amplified from genomic DNA by a multiplex PCR assay. On the Illumina HiSeq System, the amplified TCR beta libraries were sequenced as 87-base-pair reads. The original pipeline was this. A later analysis counted some 80 million unique TCR beta chains across the approximately 700 repertoires, and 9 million to 14 million of these chains were shared by at least two donors. Raw reads were error-corrected and collapsed into unique sequences with a nearest-neighbor algorithm that merged closely related sequences to remove PCR and sequencing errors. Alignment of CDR3 sequences to IMGT reference sequences was used to assign V, D and J gene segments. For a sequence to be retained, a match of at least six nucleotides to both a V gene segment and a J gene segment was required. A rearrangement was called productive if the CDR3 had no stop codons and remained in frame with V and J, and every other rearrangement was called non-productive. CDR3 was defined by IMGT convention, running from the second conserved V-encoded cysteine to the conserved J-encoded phenylalanine. The earlier analysis of fewer than 750 of the donors excluded sequences that lacked an unambiguous match to a single V gene segment. In an earlier analysis of 587 of the donors, a V segment was called functional when productive rearrangements were above 56.7%, and segregating when the standard deviation between donors exceeded 5%. A statistical classification framework was developed to diagnose cytomegalovirus status using the catalog of TCR beta chain sequences. V and J gene assignment, in a later analysis, came from comparing TCR nucleotide sequences with IMGT/GENE-DB human TR gene sequences. The TCRdist pipeline was used in a later analysis to assign CDR3 sequences and most-parsimonious VDJ recombination scenarios. In a later analysis, each TCR beta chain was defined by its CDR3 amino acid sequence together with its V-gene family, and reads lacking a unique V-gene family were excluded. A later analysis removed several hundred highly shared, low-generation-probability nucleotide sequences to deal with suspected cross-contamination and a sequencing artifact. For each public chain, a later analysis derived a clonal expansion index from normalized ranks of inferred template counts within each repertoire. Generation probabilities in a later analysis came from a VDJ recombination model fitted to out-of-frame rearrangements, and those results were checked against IGoR. A later analysis scored TCR-TCR, TCR-HLA and TCR-CMV co-occurrence with hypergeometric tests, applying a repertoire-size bias correction to TCR pairs. False discovery rates were estimated in a later analysis by permuting HLA or CMV assignments 20 times. In a later analysis, co-occurring TCRs were grouped using DBSCAN, and TCRdist sequence similarity was added for clustering within HLA-allele-positive subsets. Co-occurrence clustering excluded repertoires with fewer than 30,000 or more than 120,000 public chains, plus five with anomalous nucleotide sharing. TCRdb's version of the immuneACCESS table is confined to in-frame rearrangements and falls short of the full clone set. An unresolved V gene accounts for under half of the shortfall where checked; the remainder is of unknown origin. That table gives V, J and clone size, and the DNA gave D and trimming. The sample table holds roughly 100,000 clones, of which around 85% were seen once. 6.9% of the sample is taken by the ten largest.

This TCR came from a man aged 25 to 40 in good health and CMV-seropositive. The rearranged segments are TRBV7-2 and TRBJ1-3, with a weak D call of TRBD1 (5 bases match). The sequencing input was PBMCs. The CDR3 is CASTARVGNTIYF. DNA sequence: TGTGCCAGCACTGCCAGGGTTGGAAACACCATATATTTT.